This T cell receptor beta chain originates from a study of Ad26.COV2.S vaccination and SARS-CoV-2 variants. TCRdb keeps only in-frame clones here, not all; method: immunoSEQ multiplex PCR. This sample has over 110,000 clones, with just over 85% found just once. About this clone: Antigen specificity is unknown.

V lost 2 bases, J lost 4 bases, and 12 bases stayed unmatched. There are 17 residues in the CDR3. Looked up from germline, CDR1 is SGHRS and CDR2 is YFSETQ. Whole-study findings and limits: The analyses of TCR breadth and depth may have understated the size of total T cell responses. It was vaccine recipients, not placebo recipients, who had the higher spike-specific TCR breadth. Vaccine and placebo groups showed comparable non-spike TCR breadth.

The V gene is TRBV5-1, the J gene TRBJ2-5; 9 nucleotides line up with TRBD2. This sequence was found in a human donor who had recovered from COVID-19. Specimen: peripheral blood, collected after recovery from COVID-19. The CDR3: CASSFTEGTSFGETQYF. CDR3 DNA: TGCGCCAGCAGCTTTACAGAGGGGACTAGCTTCGGAGAGACCCAGTACTTC.